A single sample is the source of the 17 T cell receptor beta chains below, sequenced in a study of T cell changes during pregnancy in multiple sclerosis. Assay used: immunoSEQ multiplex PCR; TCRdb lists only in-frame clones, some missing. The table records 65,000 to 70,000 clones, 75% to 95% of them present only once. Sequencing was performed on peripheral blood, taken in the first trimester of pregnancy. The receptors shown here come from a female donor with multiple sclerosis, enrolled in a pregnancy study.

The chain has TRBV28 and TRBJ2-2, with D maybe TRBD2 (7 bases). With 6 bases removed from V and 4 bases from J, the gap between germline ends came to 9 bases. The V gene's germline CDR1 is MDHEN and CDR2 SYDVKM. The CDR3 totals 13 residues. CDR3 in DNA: TGTGCCAGCAGAGGGGGGGTCACCGGGGAGCTGTTTTTT. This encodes CASRGGVTGELFF.

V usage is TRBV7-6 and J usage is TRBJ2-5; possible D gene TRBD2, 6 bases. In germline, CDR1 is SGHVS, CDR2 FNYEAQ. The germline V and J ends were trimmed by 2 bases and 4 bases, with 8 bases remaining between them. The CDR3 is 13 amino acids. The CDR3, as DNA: TGTGCCAGCAGCTTATGGCGGGGAGAGACCCAGTACTTC. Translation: CASSLWRGETQYF.

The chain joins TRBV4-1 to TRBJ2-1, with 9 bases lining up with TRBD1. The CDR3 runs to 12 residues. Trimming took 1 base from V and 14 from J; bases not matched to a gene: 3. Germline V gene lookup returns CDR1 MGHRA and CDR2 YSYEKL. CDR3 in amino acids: CASSQAGDREFF. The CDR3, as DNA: TGCGCCAGCAGCCAAGCTGGGGACAGGGAGTTCTTC.

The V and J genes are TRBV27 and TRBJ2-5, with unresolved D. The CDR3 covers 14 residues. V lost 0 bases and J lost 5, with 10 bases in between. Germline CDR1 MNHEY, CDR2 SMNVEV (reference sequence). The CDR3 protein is CASSLSYGGETQYF. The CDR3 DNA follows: TGTGCCAGCAGTTTATCCTATGGCGGCGAGACCCAGTACTTC.

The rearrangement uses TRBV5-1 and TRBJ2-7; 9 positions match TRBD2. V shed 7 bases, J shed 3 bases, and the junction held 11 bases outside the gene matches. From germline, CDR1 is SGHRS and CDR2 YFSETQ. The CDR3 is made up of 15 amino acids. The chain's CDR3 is CASGVNSGSFYEQYF. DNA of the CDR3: TGCGCCAGCGGTGTGAATAGCGGGAGCTTCTACGAGCAGTACTTC. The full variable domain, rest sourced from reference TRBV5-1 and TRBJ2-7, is KAGVTQTPRYLIKTRGQQVTLSCSPISGHRSVSWYQQTPGQGLQFLFEYFSETQRNKGNFPGRFSGRQFSNSRSEMNVSTLELGDSALYLCASGVNSGSFYEQYFGPGTRLTVT.

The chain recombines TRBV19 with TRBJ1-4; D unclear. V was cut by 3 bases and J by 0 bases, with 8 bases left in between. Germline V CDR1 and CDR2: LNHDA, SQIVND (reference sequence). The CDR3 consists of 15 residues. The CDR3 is CASSIALSTNEKLFF. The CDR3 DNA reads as TGTGCCAGTAGTATCGCCCTATCAACTAATGAAAAACTGTTTTTT.

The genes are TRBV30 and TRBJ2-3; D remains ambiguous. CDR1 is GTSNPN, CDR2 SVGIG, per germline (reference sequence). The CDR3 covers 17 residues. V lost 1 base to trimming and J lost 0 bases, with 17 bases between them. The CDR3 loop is CAWSDMSGPASTDTQYF. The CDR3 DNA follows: TGTGCCTGGAGTGATATGAGTGGGCCCGCCAGCACAGATACGCAGTATTTT.

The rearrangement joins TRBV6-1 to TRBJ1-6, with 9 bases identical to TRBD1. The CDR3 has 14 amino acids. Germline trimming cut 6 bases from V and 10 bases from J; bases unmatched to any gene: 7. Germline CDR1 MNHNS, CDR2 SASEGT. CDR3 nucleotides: TGTGCCAGCAGCTGGGACAGGGAGGGATCACCCCTCCACTTT. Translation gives CASSWDREGSPLHF.

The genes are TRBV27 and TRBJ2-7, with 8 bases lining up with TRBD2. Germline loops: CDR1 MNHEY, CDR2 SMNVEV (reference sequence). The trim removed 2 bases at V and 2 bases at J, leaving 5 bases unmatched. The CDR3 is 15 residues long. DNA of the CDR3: TGTGCCAGCAGTTTAGCCAGCGGGGGAACCTACGAGCAGTACTTC. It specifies CASSLASGGTYEQYF.

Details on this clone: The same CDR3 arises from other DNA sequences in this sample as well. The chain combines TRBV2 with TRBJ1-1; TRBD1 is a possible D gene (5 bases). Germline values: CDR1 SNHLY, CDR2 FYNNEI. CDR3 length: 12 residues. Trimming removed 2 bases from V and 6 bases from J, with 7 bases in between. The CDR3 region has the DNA TGTGCCAGCAGTGAACAGGGCCCTGAAGCTTTCTTT. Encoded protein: CASSEQGPEAFF. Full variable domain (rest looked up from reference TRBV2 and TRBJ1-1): EPEVTQTPSHQVTQMGQEVILRCVPISNHLYFYWYRQILGQKVEFLVSFYNNEISEKSEIFDDQFSVERPDGSNFTLKIRSTKLEDSAMYFCASSEQGPEAFFGQGTRLTVV.

CDR3 loop: CASDRDRLSNQPQHF. CDR3 nucleotides: TGTGCCAGCGACCGGGACAGGCTTAGCAATCAGCCCCAGCATTTT. The chain joins TRBV6-4 to TRBJ1-5; 8 bases align to TRBD1. With V trimmed by 8 bases and J by 0 bases, 6 bases remained unmatched. This CDR3 contains 15 residues. The germline V gene encodes CDR1 MRHNA and CDR2 SNTAGT.

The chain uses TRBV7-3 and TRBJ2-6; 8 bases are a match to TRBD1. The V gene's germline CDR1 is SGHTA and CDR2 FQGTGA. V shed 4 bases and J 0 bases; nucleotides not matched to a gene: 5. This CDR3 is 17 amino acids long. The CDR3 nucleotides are TGTGCCAGCAGCTCGGGACAGGTTTTCTCTGGGGCCAACGTCCTGACTTTC. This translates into CASSSGQVFSGANVLTF.

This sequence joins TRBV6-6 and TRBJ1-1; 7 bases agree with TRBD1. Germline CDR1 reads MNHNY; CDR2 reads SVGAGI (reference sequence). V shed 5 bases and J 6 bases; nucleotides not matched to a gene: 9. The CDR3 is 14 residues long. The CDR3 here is CASSHEGAWAEAFF. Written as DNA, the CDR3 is TGTGCCAGCAGTCACGAGGGGGCTTGGGCTGAAGCTTTCTTT.

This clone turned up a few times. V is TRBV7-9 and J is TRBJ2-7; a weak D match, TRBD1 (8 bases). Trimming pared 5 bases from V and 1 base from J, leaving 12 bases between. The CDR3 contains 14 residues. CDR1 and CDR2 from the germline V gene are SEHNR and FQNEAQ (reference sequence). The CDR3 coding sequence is TGTGCCAGCAGCCCACAGGGGGGGTCCTACGAGCAGTACTTC. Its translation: CASSPQGGSYEQYF.

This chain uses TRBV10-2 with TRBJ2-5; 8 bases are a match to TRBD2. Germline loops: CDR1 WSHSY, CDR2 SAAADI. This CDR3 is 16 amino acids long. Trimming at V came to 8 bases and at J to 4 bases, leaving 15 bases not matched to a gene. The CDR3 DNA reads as TGCGCCAGCGGGGTAACACTGAGCGGGGGCCCAGAGACCCAGTACTTC. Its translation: CASGVTLSGGPETQYF.

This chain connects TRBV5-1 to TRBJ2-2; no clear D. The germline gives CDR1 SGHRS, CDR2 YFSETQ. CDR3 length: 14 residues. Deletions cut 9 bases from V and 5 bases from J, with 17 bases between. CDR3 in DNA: TGCGCCACCCCGCTCTCCGGAGTTACCGGGGAGCTGTTTTTT. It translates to CATPLSGVTGELFF.

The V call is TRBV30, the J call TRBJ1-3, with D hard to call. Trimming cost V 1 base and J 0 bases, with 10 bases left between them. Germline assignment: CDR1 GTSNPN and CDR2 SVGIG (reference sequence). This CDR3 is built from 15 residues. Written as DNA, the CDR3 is TGTGCCTGGAGTGGAGTCCTGTCCTCTGGAAACACCATATATTTT. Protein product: CAWSGVLSSGNTIYF.